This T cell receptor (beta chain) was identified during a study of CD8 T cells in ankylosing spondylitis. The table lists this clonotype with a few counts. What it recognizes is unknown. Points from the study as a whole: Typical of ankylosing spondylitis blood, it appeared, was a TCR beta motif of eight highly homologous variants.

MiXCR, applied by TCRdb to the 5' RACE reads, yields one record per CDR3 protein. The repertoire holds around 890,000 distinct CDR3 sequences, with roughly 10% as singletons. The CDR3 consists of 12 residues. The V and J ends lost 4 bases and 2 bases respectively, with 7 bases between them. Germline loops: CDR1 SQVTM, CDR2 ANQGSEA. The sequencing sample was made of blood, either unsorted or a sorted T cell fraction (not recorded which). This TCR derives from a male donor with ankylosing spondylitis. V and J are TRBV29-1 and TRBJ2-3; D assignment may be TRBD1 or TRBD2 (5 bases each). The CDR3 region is CSVAGTTDTQYF. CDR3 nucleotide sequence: TGCAGCGTTGCGGGGACCACAGATACGCAGTATTTT.